This T cell receptor beta chain came from a study of shared clonotypes between healthy human individuals. The germline V gene has CDR1 SGHVS and CDR2 FQNEAQ. Trimming pared 3 bases from V and 0 bases from J, leaving 13 bases between. CDR3 length: 16 amino acids. Genomic DNA per cell subset filled all wells of several immunoSEQ plates. Some clones are missing from TCRdb's copy, which holds only in-frame ones; the method was immunoSEQ multiplex PCR. This table holds 550,000 to 700,000 clones, more than 70% found once. Sequencing input: memory CD4+ T cells sorted from blood. Subset defined: CD45RA-negative fraction. This clonotype originated in a young woman in good health. The chain links TRBV7-8 to TRBJ2-3, with D hard to call. CDR3: CASSLGNSLSTDTQYF. The DNA for the CDR3 is TGTGCCAGCAGCTTGGGGAACAGCCTTAGCACAGATACGCAGTATTTT.